The source of this T cell receptor (beta chain) is a study of blood T cell repertoires in COVID-19. On the study more broadly: T cells, B-cell-depleted T cells, or PBMCs supplied cDNA or gDNA.

The J segment lost 3 bases and the V segment lost 4 bases, leaving 11 bases of the junction unmatched. Germline values: CDR1 SGHAT, CDR2 FQNNGV. The CDR3 has 16 residues. In the study's own analysis: Amplified reference gene primers provided the basis for estimating nucleated cell counts. Sequenced by immunoSEQ multiplex PCR; TCRdb stores in-frame clones only, minus some. The V and J calls and the clone size are those of that table, but D and trimming were determined from the DNA. The sample lists roughly 250,000 clones; more than 90% were seen once. Seattle patient enrollment occurred during active infection, with longitudinal follow-up thereafter.

The sequence was collected from a person aged 18-29 years with COVID-19, enrolled during active disease. The chain combines TRBV11-2 with TRBJ1-2, with TRBD1 matching over 7 bases. What was sequenced was peripheral blood. CDR3 sequence reads: CASSSPLAGGYYGYTF. CDR3 DNA sequence: TGTGCCAGCAGCTCACCCCTTGCAGGGGGGTACTATGGCTACACCTTC. Complete variable domain (other parts from reference TRBV11-2 and TRBJ1-2): EAGVAQSPRYKIIEKRQSVAFWCNPISGHATLYWYQQILGQGPKLLIQFQNNGVVDDSQLPKDRFSAERLKGVDSTLKIQPAKLEDSAVYLCASSSPLAGGYYGYTFGSGTRLTVV.